The rows below give T cell receptor beta chains drawn from one sample of a study of Ad26.COV2.S vaccination and SARS-CoV-2 variants. Profiling relied on immunoSEQ multiplex PCR, and the TCRdb table lists in-frame clones only, not all of them. The sample has more than 300,000 clones, 86% seen once. The sample in question was peripheral blood, obtained in a trial of Ad26.COV2.S vaccine versus placebo. The receptors here all came from a person between 18 and 60 years old who received the Ad26.COV2.S COVID-19 vaccine or a placebo. Each CDR3 is given with its conserved first and last residue.

TRBJ2-3 TRBV4-1 CASSLLGSGGSTDTQYF
TRBJ2-3 TRBV5-1 CASSSTGGGVTDTQYF
TRBJ2-2 TRBV28 CASSLHTSSGELFF
TRBJ2-1 TRBV18 CASSPEAGGNEQFF
TRBJ1-1 TRBV27 CASSLSIQGRELKNTEAFF
TRBJ1-1 TRBV4-3 CASSRTQGKTEAFF
TRBJ2-5 TRBV27 CASKGQGAMETQYF
TRBJ1-5 TRBV19 CASMEAGGVGQPQHF
TRBJ1-5 TRBV12-3/TRBV12-4 CASRQFKQPQHF
TRBJ2-1 TRBV2 CASKGSAGAGFNEQFF